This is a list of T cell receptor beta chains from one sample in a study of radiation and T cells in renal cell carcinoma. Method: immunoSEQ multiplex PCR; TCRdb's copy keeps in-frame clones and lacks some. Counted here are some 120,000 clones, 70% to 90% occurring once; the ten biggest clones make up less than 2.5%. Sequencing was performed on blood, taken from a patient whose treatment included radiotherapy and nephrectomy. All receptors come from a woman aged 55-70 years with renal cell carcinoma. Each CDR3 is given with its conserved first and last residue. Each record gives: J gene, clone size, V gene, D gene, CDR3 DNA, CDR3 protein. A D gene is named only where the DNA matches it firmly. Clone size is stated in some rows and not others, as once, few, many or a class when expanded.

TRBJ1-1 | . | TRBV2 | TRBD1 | TGTGCCAGCAGTGTTAGGACAGGGTTGTTAGCTTTCTTT | CASSVRTGLLAFF
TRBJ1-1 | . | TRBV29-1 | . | TGCAGCGTTGCGAAGGAGAACACTGAAGCTTTCTTT | CSVAKENTEAFF
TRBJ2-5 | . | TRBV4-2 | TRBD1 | TGTGCCAGCAGCCAAGATGCAGGGGGCTTTGGGGAGACCCAGTACTTC | CASSQDAGGFGETQYF
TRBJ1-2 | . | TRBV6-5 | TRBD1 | TGTGCCAGCAGCCCGACAGGGATCAACTATGGCTACACCTTC | CASSPTGINYGYTF
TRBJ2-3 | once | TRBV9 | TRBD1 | TGTGCCAGCAGCGGCCGGGACAGGGAACCCACAGATACGCAGTATTTT | CASSGRDREPTDTQYF
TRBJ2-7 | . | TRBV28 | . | TGTGCCAGCAGTTTGGGGCAGACGGGTCAGTACTTC | CASSLGQTGQYF
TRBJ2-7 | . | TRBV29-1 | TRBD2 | TGCAGCGTTGTAGGTAGCGGGGGCCCCTACGAGCAGTACTTC | CSVVGSGGPYEQYF
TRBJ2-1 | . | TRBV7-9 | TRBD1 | TGTGCCAGCAGCTTACCAGAGAGGACAGGGGTCAACAATGAGCAGTTCTTC | CASSLPERTGVNNEQFF
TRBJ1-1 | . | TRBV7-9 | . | TGTGCCAGCAGCTTAGCGTTCTCGCAGGGTAGGACGAACACTGAAGCTTTCTTT | CASSLAFSQGRTNTEAFF
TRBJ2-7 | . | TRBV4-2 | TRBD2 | TGTGCCAGCAGCATCCCCGGGACTAGCGGCTCCTACGAGCAGTACTTC | CASSIPGTSGSYEQYF
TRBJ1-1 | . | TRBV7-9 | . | TGTGCCAGCAGCGGGTATGGGGTGAACGCTGAAGCTTTCTTT | CASSGYGVNAEAFF
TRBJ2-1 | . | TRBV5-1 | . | TGCGCCAGCAGCTTAACGGTAGACAATGAGCAGTTCTTC | CASSLTVDNEQFF
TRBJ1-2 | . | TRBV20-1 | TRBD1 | TGCAGGACGGACAGGCAGCATGGCTACACCTTC | CRTDRQHGYTF
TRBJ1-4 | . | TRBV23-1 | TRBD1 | TGCGCCAGCAGTCATGCTAAAGCGGGGACAGGTGTGACTAATGAAAAACTGTTTTTT | CASSHAKAGTGVTNEKLFF
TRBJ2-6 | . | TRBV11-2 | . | TGTGCCAGCAGCCGAGACAGCTCTGGGGCCAACGTCCTGACTTTC | CASSRDSSGANVLTF
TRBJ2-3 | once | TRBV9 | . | TGTGCCAGCAGCGTAGCCACCACCGAGACCACAGATACGCAGTATTTT | CASSVATTETTDTQYF
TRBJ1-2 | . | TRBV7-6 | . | TGTGCCAGCAGCTTAGAAGTATCCGGGGTAGACTATGGCTACACCTTC | CASSLEVSGVDYGYTF
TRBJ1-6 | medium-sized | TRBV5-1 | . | TGCGCCAGCAGCTTGGATCAGGGAGGTTCACCCCTCCACTTT | CASSLDQGGSPLHF
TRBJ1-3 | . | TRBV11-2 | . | TGTGCCAGCAGCTTAATTGGAAACACCATATATTTT | CASSLIGNTIYF
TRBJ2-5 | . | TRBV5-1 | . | TGCGCCAGCAGCCCCCAGATAGGGTTCGGGGAGACCCAGTACTTC | CASSPQIGFGETQYF
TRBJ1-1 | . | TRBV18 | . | TGTGCCAGCTCACGAGAGTTTGAAGCTTTCTTT | CASSREFEAFF
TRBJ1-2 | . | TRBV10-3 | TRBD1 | TGTGCCACCGTGCCGGGACAGGGAAACTATGGCTACACCTTC | CATVPGQGNYGYTF
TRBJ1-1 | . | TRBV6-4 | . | TGTGCCAGCAAAGAGGGTATGAACACTGAAGCTTTCTTT | CASKEGMNTEAFF